The entry below gives a single T cell receptor beta chain sequence along with its context. Libraries were prepared by immunoSEQ multiplex PCR; TCRdb keeps only in-frame clonotypes and omits some of them. Here the sample spans about 40,000 clones, roughly 88% being singletons. The CDR3 has 14 amino acids. Deletions cut 6 bases from V and 9 bases from J, with 21 bases between. The data were taken from a study of sequential checkpoint blockade in melanoma. Study overall: Arm A got nivolumab then ipilimumab; arm B the reverse, 1:1.

Treatment indicated: randomized to nivolumab then ipilimumab (arm A) or the reverse (arm B). Sequencing used CD8+ T cells sorted from blood (inferred from file names), obtained from a patient given nivolumab and ipilimumab in sequence. The TCR comes from a human donor with melanoma. V gene TRBV23-1 combines with J gene TRBJ2-7; no reliable D call. TRBV23-1 is recorded as an ORF, its role being uncertain. The DNA of the CDR3 is TGCGCCAGCAGCCCCGATAGTGCGGCCCCCCGGCAGTACGTC. Its translation: CASSPDSAAPRQYV.